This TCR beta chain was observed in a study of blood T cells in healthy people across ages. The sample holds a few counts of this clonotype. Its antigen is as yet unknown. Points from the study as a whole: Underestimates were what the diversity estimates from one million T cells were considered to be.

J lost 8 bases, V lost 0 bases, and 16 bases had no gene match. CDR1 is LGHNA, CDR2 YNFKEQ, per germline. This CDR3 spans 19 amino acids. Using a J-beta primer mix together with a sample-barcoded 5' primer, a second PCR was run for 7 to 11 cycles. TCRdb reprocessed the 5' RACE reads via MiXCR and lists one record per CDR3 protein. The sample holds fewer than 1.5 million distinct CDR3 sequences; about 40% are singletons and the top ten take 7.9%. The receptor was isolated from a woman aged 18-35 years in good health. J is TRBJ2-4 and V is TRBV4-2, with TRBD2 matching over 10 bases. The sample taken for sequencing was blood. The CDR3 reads CASSQDLLAGARAGDIQYF. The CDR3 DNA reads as TGTGCCAGCAGCCAAGATCTCCTAGCGGGGGCCAGAGCCGGGGACATTCAGTACTTC.